Sequencing of this T cell receptor (beta chain) was carried out in a study of identical twins. Findings and limits, study-wide: Within twin pairs, the out-of-frame alpha sequences they shared showed excess low generation probability.

The CDR3 consists of 13 residues. With 5 bases removed from V and 8 bases from J, the gap between germline ends came to 13 bases. This clonotype was found a few times. What it binds is not known. With template switching, a universal primer site was added, and the cDNA carried unique molecular identifiers. TCRdb fed the 5' RACE reads into MiXCR, producing one record per CDR3 protein. The sample includes some 900,000 distinct CDR3 sequences, 9% to 15% of them seen just once. The sample was also reused in another study, on yellow fever vaccine responses in identical twins.

The chain links TRBV12-3 or TRBV12-4 to TRBJ2-1; D possibly corresponds to TRBD2 (5 bases). What was sequenced was PBMCs. The TCR comes from a woman aged 18-29 years in good health. This chain's CDR3 is CASSLPFSDEQFF. The CDR3 DNA follows: TGTGCCAGCAGTCTACCCTTTAGCGATGAGCAGTTCTTC.